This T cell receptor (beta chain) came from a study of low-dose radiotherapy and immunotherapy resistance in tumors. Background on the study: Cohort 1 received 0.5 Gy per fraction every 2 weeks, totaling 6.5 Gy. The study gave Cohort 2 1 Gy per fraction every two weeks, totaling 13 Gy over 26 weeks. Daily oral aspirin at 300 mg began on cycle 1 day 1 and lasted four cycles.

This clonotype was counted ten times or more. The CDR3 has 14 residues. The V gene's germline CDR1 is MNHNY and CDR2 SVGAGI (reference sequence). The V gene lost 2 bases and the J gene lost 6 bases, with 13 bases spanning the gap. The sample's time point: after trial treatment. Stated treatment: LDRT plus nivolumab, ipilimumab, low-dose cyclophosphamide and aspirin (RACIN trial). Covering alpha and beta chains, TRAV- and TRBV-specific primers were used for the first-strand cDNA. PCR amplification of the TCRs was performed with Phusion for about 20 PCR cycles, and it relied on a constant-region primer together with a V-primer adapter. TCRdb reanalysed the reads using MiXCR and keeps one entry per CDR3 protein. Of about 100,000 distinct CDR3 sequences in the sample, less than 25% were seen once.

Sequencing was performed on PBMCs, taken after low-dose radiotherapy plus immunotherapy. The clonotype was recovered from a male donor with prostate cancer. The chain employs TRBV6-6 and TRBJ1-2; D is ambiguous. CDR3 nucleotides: TGTGCCAGCAGTTACCCGAAGGTACGGGATGGCTACACCTTC. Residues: CASSYPKVRDGYTF.